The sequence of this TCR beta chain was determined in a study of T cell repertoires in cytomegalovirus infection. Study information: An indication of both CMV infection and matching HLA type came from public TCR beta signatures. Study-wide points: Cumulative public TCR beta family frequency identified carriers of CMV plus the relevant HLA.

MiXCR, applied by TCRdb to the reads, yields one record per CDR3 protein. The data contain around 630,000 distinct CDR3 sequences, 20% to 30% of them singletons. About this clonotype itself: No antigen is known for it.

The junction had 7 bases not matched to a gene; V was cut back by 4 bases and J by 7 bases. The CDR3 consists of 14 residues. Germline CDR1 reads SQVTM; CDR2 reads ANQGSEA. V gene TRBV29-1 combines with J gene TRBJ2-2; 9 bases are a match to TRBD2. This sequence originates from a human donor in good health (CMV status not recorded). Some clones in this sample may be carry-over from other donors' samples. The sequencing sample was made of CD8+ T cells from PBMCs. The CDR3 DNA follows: TGCAGCGTTGGTAGCGGGGGTCCGGACGGGGAGCTGTTTTTT. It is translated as CSVGSGGPDGELFF.